This TCR beta chain was retrieved from a study of tumor-infiltrating lymphocytes in primary liver carcinoma. At least ten counts were recorded for this clonotype. Germline DNA was also extracted, while the blood RNA originated from unsorted whole blood. Total RNA (around 500 ng) served as template for TCR beta cDNA synthesis primed by a constant-region primer. Slightly modified ARM-PCR served as the procedure for the TCR beta libraries. These libraries came from three rounds of nested multiplex PCR. Two initial PCR rounds of around 9 cycles each paired TRBV1-TRBV30 forward primers with a C-beta reverse primer. TCRdb fed the multiplex PCR reads into MiXCR, producing one record per CDR3 protein. This sample has roughly 330,000 distinct CDR3 sequences, with about 65% found just once. CDR1 and CDR2 from the germline V gene are MGHRA and YSYEKL. The CDR3 loop spans 16 amino acids. With 8 bases clipped from V and 3 bases from J, the junction kept 13 bases outside the gene matches.

The TCR was taken from a man aged 35 to 55 with primary liver carcinoma and hepatitis B virus infection. The sequenced sample consisted of peripheral blood. The chain uses TRBV4-1 and TRBJ1-2, with 9 bases fitting TRBD1. CDR3 sequence (DNA): TGCGCCAGCGGGTCGACAGGGGGAAGATTGGACTATGGCTACACCTTC. It codes for CASGSTGGRLDYGYTF.